Here is one T cell receptor beta chain with its context. Per the germline V gene, CDR1 is SGHNT and CDR2 is YENEEA. The CDR3 is 15 amino acids. With 5 bases clipped from V and 3 bases from J, the junction kept 10 bases outside the gene matches. This entry belongs to a study of cytomegalovirus exposure and HLA in healthy donors. This PCR relied on a set of 60 Vbeta primers and 13 Jbeta primers. Measured with immunoSEQ multiplex PCR; TCRdb has only the in-frame clones, and not every one. The sample includes some 200,000 clones, approximately 80% seen only once; the top ten take under 0.8%. The origin of this receptor is a boy under 18 in good health and CMV-seronegative. The chain joins TRBV11-3 to TRBJ2-7; 7 bases agree with TRBD1. The sequenced sample was PBMCs. For the CDR3, the DNA is TGTGCCAGCAGCCGCACCCCGACAGGGCTCTACGAGCAGTACTTC. As protein: CASSRTPTGLYEQYF.